Detailed here is one TCR beta chain. With 8 bases clipped from V and 3 bases from J, the junction kept 0 bases outside the gene matches. CDR1 and CDR2 from the germline V gene are SGHVS and FNYEAQ. This CDR3 spans 11 amino acids. The time point was: pretreatment peripheral blood. Synthetic TCR analog templates were added to each PCR reaction. Produced via immunoSEQ multiplex PCR; TCRdb's table is partial and in-frame only. The top ten clones hold about 4% of a sample with 50,000 or so clones, approximately 81% of them seen once. This sample is drawn from a study of PD-L1 blockade in urothelial cancer. Turning to the study itself: Men with urothelial cancer arising in the bladder made up most of the 29 patients. At 6 weeks and at 3 weeks (second dose) after treatment start, blood was analyzed. Typically, measured as a median, blood samples had approximately 130,000 T cells.

Here the sequenced sample was PBMCs, taken around atezolizumab (anti-PD-L1) treatment. The clonotype comes from a man aged 70 or older with urothelial cancer. The gene calls are TRBV7-6 and TRBJ2-7; 8 positions match TRBD1. CDR3 DNA: TGTGCCAGCGGACAGGGCTACGAGCAGTACTTC. Translating it yields CASGQGYEQYF.